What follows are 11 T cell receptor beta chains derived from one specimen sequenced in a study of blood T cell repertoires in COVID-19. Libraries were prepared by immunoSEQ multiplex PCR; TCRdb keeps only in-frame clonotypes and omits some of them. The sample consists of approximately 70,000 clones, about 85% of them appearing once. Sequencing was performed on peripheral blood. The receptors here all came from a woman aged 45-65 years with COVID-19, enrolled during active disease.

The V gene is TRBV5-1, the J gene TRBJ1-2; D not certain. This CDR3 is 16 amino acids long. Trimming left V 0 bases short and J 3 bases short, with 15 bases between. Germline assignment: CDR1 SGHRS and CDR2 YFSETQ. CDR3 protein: CASSLVLSGKYYGYTF. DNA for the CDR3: TGCGCCAGCAGCTTGGTTTTGTCCGGGAAATACTATGGCTACACCTTC.

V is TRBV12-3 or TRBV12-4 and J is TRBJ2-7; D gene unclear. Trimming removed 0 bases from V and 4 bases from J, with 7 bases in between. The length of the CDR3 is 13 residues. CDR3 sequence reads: CASSLAKEYEQYF. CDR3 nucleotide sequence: TGTGCCAGCAGTTTAGCAAAGGAGTACGAGCAGTACTTC.

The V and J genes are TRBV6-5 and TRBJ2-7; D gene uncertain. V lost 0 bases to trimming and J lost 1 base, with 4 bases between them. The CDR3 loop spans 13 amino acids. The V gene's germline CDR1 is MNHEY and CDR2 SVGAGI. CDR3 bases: TGTGCCAGCAGTTACTCCTTGTCCTACGAGCAGTACTTC. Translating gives CASSYSLSYEQYF.

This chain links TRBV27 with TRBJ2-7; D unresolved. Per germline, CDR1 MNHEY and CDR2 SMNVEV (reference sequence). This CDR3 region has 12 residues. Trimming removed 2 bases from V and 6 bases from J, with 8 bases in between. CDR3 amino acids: CASSLRTGEQYF. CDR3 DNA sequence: TGTGCCAGCAGTTTAAGAACTGGCGAGCAGTACTTC.

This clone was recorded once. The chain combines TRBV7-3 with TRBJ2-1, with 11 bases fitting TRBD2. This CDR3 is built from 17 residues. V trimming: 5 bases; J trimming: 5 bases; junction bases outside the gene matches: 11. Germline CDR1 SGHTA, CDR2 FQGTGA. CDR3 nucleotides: TGTGCCAGCAGCAGCTCCGGGACTAGCGGAGCGAACAATGAGCAGTTCTTC. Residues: CASSSSGTSGANNEQFF.

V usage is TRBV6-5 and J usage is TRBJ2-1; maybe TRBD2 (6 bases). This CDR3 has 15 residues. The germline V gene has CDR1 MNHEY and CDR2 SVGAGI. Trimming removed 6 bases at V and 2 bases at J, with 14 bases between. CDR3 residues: CASRGGTSAYNEQFF. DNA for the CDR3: TGTGCCAGCAGGGGTGGGACTTCCGCCTACAATGAGCAGTTCTTC.

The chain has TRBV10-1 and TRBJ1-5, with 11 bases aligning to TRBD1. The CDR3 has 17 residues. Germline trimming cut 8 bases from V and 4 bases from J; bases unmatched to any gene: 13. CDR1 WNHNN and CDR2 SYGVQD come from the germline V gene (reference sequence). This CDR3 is CASLSPPGTGGNQPQHF. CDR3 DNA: TGCGCCAGCCTCTCCCCCCCGGGGACAGGGGGGAATCAGCCCCAGCATTTT.

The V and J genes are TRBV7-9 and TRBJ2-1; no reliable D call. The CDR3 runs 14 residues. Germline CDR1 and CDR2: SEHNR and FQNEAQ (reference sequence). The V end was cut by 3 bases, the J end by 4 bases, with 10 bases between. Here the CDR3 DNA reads TGTGCCAGCAGCTTGGTCGGAGATTACAATGAGCAGTTCTTC. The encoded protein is CASSLVGDYNEQFF.

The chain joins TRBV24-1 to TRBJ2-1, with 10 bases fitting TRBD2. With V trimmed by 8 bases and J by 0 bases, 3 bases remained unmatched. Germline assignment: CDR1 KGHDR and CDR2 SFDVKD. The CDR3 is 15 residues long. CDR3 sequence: CATTASGSSYNEQFF. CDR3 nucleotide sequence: TGTGCCACCACCGCTAGCGGGAGCTCCTACAATGAGCAGTTCTTC.

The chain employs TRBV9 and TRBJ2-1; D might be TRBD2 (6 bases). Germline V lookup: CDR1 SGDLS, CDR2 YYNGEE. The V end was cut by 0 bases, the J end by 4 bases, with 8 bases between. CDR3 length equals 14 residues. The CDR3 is CASSVAEGYNEQFF. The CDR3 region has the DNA TGTGCCAGCAGCGTAGCGGAGGGGTACAATGAGCAGTTCTTC.

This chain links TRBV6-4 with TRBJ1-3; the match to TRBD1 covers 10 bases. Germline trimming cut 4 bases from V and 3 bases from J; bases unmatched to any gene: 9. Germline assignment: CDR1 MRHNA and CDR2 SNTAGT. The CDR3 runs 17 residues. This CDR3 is CASSVPRDRGFGNTIYF. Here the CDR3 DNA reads TGTGCCAGCAGTGTCCCTCGGGACAGGGGATTTGGAAACACCATATATTTT.